These T cell receptor beta chains were read from a single sample in a study of T-cell reconstitution after alpha-beta-depleted transplantation in children. TCRdb re-called the PCR reads through MiXCR, storing one row per CDR3 protein. The repertoire consists of roughly 790,000 distinct CDR3 sequences, with 15% to 20% occurring once and the leading ten covering approximately 4.5%. The sample here was PBMCs, mostly from graft donor cells, taken 360 days after TCRalphabeta/CD19-depleted stem cell transplant. The receptor source for this set is a male patient under 18 who had a stem cell transplant for acute lymphoblastic leukemia, so the T cells may come from the graft donor. Each CDR3 is given with its conserved first and last residue. A D gene is named only where the DNA matches it firmly. A row's size may be missing; if present it is once, few, many or a size class.

cdr3_nt,cdr3_aa,v_call,j_call,clone_size,d_call
TGTGCCAGCAGTTTTTTTGCCCGATACAATGAGCAGTTCTTC,CASSFFARYNEQFF,TRBV28,TRBJ2-1,few,NA
TGTGCCAGCAGCGTTCCGGGGGCCGAATACGAGCAGTACTTC,CASSVPGAEYEQYF,TRBV7-9,TRBJ2-7,NA,NA
TGCGCCAGCAGCTTGGCAGTAGTGAACACTGAAGCTTTCTTT,CASSLAVVNTEAFF,TRBV5-1,TRBJ1-1,many,NA
TGCAGTGCTGGACAGGCAAACTATGGCTACACCTTC,CSAGQANYGYTF,TRBV20-1,TRBJ1-2,NA,TRBD1
TGTGCCAGCAGTTACTCGGTTCCGGGCAGAGGAGGAAACACCATATATTTT,CASSYSVPGRGGNTIYF,TRBV6-5,TRBJ1-3,many,NA
TGTGCCAGCAGCTTCATTACTAGCGGGCATTTCAATGAGCAGTTCTTC,CASSFITSGHFNEQFF,TRBV7-2,TRBJ2-1,few,TRBD2
TGTGCCAGCAGTCCCCCGCGGGAGTTGGTCAAAAACATTCAGTACTTC,CASSPPRELVKNIQYF,TRBV7-2,TRBJ2-4,NA,TRBD2
TGTGCCAGCAGCTCAGGACTTTTTAGCAATCAGCCCCAGCATTTT,CASSSGLFSNQPQHF,TRBV12-3/TRBV12-4,TRBJ1-5,NA,NA
TGCGCCAGCAGTAGCTCGCGGGAGGCCCTCTACAATGAGCAGTTCTTC,CASSSSREALYNEQFF,TRBV5-1,TRBJ2-1,few,TRBD2
TGTGCCAGCAGTTTGGGGATCTCTAGCACAGATACGCAGTATTTT,CASSLGISSTDTQYF,TRBV27,TRBJ2-3,NA,NA
TGTGCCAGCAGCGTACAACGCGGACTAGCGGGACCCAAAAGCTCCTACGAGCAGTACTTC,CASSVQRGLAGPKSSYEQYF,TRBV11-2,TRBJ2-7,NA,TRBD2
TGTGCCAGCAGTTTATACGGCCGGAGCTCCTACAATGAGCAGTTCTTC,CASSLYGRSSYNEQFF,TRBV12-3/TRBV12-4,TRBJ2-1,many,NA
TGTGCCAGCAGCTCTAGGGGCTATTTCAATCGTCCCGGGGAGCTGTTTTTT,CASSSRGYFNRPGELFF,TRBV7-9,TRBJ2-2,NA,NA
TGTGCCAGCAGCTTAGTTTCGCAGGGAGAAGAAAAACTGTTTTTT,CASSLVSQGEEKLFF,TRBV7-2,TRBJ1-4,few,NA
TGCGCCAGCGGCCCCCAATCTGAAGCTTTCTTT,CASGPQSEAFF,TRBV4-1,TRBJ1-1,few,NA
TGTGCCAGCAGCTTAGTGACAGGGGGAAGGAACACTGAAGCTTTCTTT,CASSLVTGGRNTEAFF,TRBV7-8,TRBJ1-1,NA,TRBD1
TGTGCCAGCAGGCGTGGGGGGACTGCCCCGGGAGGCTACACCTTC,CASRRGGTAPGGYTF,TRBV28,TRBJ1-2,few,NA
TGTGCCAGCAGCTCGGGACTAGCGGAGTCTCCGGAGTACAATGAGCAGTTCTTC,CASSSGLAESPEYNEQFF,TRBV11-1,TRBJ2-1,NA,TRBD2
TGTGCCAGCTCACCACCGGACAGATACTACGAGCAGTACTTC,CASSPPDRYYEQYF,TRBV18,TRBJ2-7,NA,NA
TGCGCCAGCAGCTTGGAGCCTTATCCTAGCTCCTACGAGCAGTACTTC,CASSLEPYPSSYEQYF,TRBV5-1,TRBJ2-7,few,NA
TGCGCCAGCAGCTTGATGGCGACAGGGACGTTAAGGAACACCATATATTTT,CASSLMATGTLRNTIYF,TRBV5-1,TRBJ1-3,NA,TRBD1
TGCAGCGTTAGCGGCCCCGGGGCTTACGAGCAGTACTTC,CSVSGPGAYEQYF,TRBV29-1,TRBJ2-7,few,NA
TGTGCCAGCAGCCCCCTGGACCAGGGCCACGAGCAGTACTTC,CASSPLDQGHEQYF,TRBV7-7,TRBJ2-7,few,NA
TGTGCCATCAGTCCCGGACTAGCGGTCTCCTACGAGCAGTACTTC,CAISPGLAVSYEQYF,TRBV10-3,TRBJ2-7,few,TRBD2
TGCAGCGTTGCCGGGGCCCAGGGGATCTACGAGCAGTACTTC,CSVAGAQGIYEQYF,TRBV29-1,TRBJ2-7,many,NA
TGTGCCAGCAGCTTAGGAGGCGCGGGGCTCCTTAGCACAGATACGCAGTATTTT,CASSLGGAGLLSTDTQYF,TRBV5-5,TRBJ2-3,NA,NA
TGTGCCAGCAGATGGACATCCGACTTCTATGGCTACACCTTC,CASRWTSDFYGYTF,TRBV2,TRBJ1-2,few,NA
TGCAGCGTTGGCCCCAGGGACCCGGGGGGCTACACCTTC,CSVGPRDPGGYTF,TRBV29-1,TRBJ1-2,NA,NA
TGTGCCAGCTCACGGGGACAGGGTGGCGAGCAGTACTTC,CASSRGQGGEQYF,TRBV18,TRBJ2-7,once,TRBD1
TGCGCCAGCAGCTTGACAGGGGAATATGGCTACACCTTC,CASSLTGEYGYTF,TRBV5-1,TRBJ1-2,NA,TRBD1
TGTGCCAGCAGAGGCTGGAGTAGGGACATTCAGTACTTC,CASRGWSRDIQYF,TRBV7-8,TRBJ2-4,many,NA
TGTGCCAGCAGCTCAATGAGACTAGCGGGAGGCGACGAGCAGTACTTC,CASSSMRLAGGDEQYF,TRBV13,TRBJ2-7,many,TRBD2
TGCAGTGCTAGAAAAGGTCTAGCGGGGAGAGATACGCAGTATTTT,CSARKGLAGRDTQYF,TRBV20-1,TRBJ2-3,few,TRBD2
TGCAGCGCCGACCGGGACAGGGTAAACACTGAAGCTTTCTTT,CSADRDRVNTEAFF,TRBV29-1,TRBJ1-1,NA,TRBD1
TGTGCCAGCAGTCGACTTGGCTCCTACAATGAGCAGTTCTTC,CASSRLGSYNEQFF,TRBV12-3/TRBV12-4,TRBJ2-1,many,NA
TGTGCCAGCAGACCAAACAGGGATACTGAAGCTTTCTTT,CASRPNRDTEAFF,TRBV7-9,TRBJ1-1,few,NA
TGTGCCAGCAGCTTAATCCCCCTCCTAGCGGGAGGGCCGGGTGAGCAGTTCTTC,CASSLIPLLAGGPGEQFF,TRBV7-3,TRBJ2-1,many,TRBD2
TGTGCCAGCAGCCAAGAAATTGGATGGGCAGCCTACGAGCAGTACTTC,CASSQEIGWAAYEQYF,TRBV14,TRBJ2-7,NA,NA
TGTGCCAGCGGCTGGGCGGGAGTTCGGACCGGGGAGCTGTTTTTT,CASGWAGVRTGELFF,TRBV12-3/TRBV12-4,TRBJ2-2,once,TRBD2
TGCGCCAGCAGCTTGGCCCAGAGGGGTGAGCAGTTCTTC,CASSLAQRGEQFF,TRBV5-1,TRBJ2-1,few,NA
TGTGCCAGCAGCTTCCCCGGAGAAAGCGTTTACAATGAGCAGTTCTTC,CASSFPGESVYNEQFF,TRBV11-2,TRBJ2-1,few,NA
TGTGCCAGCAGCCAATCGTCGGGGTCTCTCTACGAGCAGTACTTC,CASSQSSGSLYEQYF,TRBV16,TRBJ2-7,few,NA
TGCAGTGCTACTCTAACGGGTCTCCTCTACGAGCAGTACTTC,CSATLTGLLYEQYF,TRBV20-1,TRBJ2-7,few,NA
TGTGCCAGCAGTATGTCTCGATTTCGTGAAAAACTGTTTTTT,CASSMSRFREKLFF,TRBV12-3/TRBV12-4,TRBJ1-4,few,NA
TGTGCCAGCAGCGCCCGGACTAGCGGTACCACAGATACGCAGTATTTT,CASSARTSGTTDTQYF,TRBV7-8,TRBJ2-3,NA,TRBD2
TGCGCCAGCAGCTTGGCCCCCCGGGGAGCGGGGTACTCTGGGGCCAACGTCCTGACTTTC,CASSLAPRGAGYSGANVLTF,TRBV5-1,TRBJ2-6,NA,TRBD2
TGTGCCAGCAGTTTGAGGCGGCAGGCTAATGAAAAACTGTTTTTT,CASSLRRQANEKLFF,TRBV12-3/TRBV12-4,TRBJ1-4,few,NA
TGTGCCAGCAGCTCCGACCCAAGTTACGAGCAGTACTTC,CASSSDPSYEQYF,TRBV7-2,TRBJ2-7,few,NA
TGTGCCAGCAGTGGACTAAGCGGGGTTATGCAGTATTTT,CASSGLSGVMQYF,TRBV6-4,TRBJ2-3,NA,TRBD2
TGTGCCACCAGGAGAGGGACGAGCACCTACAATGAGCAGTTCTTC,CATRRGTSTYNEQFF,TRBV24-1,TRBJ2-1,NA,NA
TGCGCCAGCAGCTTGGGGGTAGCGGGAGTATACGAGCAGTACTTC,CASSLGVAGVYEQYF,TRBV5-1,TRBJ2-7,many,TRBD2